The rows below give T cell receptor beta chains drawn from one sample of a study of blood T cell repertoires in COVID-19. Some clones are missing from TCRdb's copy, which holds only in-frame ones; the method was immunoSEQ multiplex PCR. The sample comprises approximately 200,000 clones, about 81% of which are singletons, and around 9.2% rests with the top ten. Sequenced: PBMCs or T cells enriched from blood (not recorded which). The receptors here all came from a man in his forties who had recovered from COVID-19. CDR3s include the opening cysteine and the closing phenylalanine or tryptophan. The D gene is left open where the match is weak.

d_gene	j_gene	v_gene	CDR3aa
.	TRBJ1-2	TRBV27	CASRATGYQGYTF
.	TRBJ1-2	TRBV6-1	CASSEWGSYYGYTF
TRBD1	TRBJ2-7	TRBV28	CASSSWGTGGAYEQYF
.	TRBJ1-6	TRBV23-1	CASSQSVPRTSGNSPLHF
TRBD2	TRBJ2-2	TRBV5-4	CASSGRVANTGELFF
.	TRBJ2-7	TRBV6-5	CASSLGGGGPYEQYF
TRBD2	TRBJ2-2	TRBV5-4	CASSLGASGRAVYTGELFF
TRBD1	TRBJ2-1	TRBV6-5	CASSKQGARWGEQFF
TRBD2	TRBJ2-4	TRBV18	CASSPPGGGGRRVNIQYF
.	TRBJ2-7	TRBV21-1	CASSKEWTSGRLVVSSYEQYF